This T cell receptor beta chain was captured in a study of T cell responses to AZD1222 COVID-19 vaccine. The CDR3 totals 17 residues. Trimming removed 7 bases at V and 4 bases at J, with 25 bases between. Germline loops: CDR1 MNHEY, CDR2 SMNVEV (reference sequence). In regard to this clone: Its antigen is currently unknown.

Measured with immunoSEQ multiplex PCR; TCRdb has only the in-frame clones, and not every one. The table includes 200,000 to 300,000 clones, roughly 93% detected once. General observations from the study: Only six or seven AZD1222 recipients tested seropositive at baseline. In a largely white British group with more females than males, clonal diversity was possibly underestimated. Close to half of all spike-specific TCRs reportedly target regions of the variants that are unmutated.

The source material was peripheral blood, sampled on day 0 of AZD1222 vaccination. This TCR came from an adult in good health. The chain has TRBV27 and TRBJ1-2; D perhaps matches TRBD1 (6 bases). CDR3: CASINGHREGLSYGYTF. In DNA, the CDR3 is TGTGCCAGCATCAACGGGCACAGGGAAGGGTTAAGCTATGGCTACACCTTC.